A single sample gave rise to the 17 T cell receptor beta chains below, sequenced in a study of CD8 T cells in ankylosing spondylitis. From the 5' RACE reads, TCRdb called clonotypes with MiXCR, one entry per CDR3 protein. Here the sample spans 250,000 to 400,000 distinct CDR3 sequences, around 10% being singletons. Material for sequencing was blood, either unsorted or a sorted T cell fraction (not recorded which). These receptors came from a female donor with ankylosing spondylitis or in good health (not recorded which).

This clonotype has more than one count but fewer than ten. J is TRBJ2-7 and V is TRBV7-2; 7 positions agree with TRBD1. The CDR3 contains 13 residues. Per germline, CDR1 SGHTA and CDR2 FQGNSA. With 4 bases clipped from V and 7 bases from J, the junction kept 7 bases outside the gene matches. The chain's CDR3 is CASSYPGQFEQYF. CDR3 DNA sequence: TGTGCCAGCAGCTACCCGGGACAGTTTGAGCAGTACTTC.

This clonotype has a count of ten or more. The chain's CDR3 is CSATGTLTDTQYF. The CDR3 DNA reads as TGCAGCGCCACAGGAACACTCACAGATACGCAGTATTTT. The chain is built from TRBV29-1 and TRBJ2-3; tentatively, D is TRBD1 (5 bases). The V and J ends lost 7 bases and 2 bases respectively, with 13 bases between them. Germline CDR1 is SQVTM and CDR2 is ANQGSEA. CDR3 size: 13 residues.

This clonotype was observed many times. This chain connects TRBV15 to TRBJ1-3; no reliable D call. Trimming took off 0 bases at V and 0 bases at J, with 9 bases between the two ends. The germline V gene encodes CDR1 LNHNV and CDR2 YYDKDF (reference sequence). The CDR3 totals 16 residues. The CDR3 nucleotides read TGTGCCACCAGCAGAGAAGGCGGATACTCTGGAAACACCATATATTTT. Its translation: CATSREGGYSGNTIYF.

This clonotype was observed a few times. The V and J genes are TRBV20-1 and TRBJ1-1; 7 nucleotides align to TRBD1. Germline CDR1 and CDR2: DFQATT and SNEGSKA (reference sequence). The V gene end was trimmed by 1 base and the J gene end by 7 bases; junction bases not matched to a gene: 9. The CDR3 sequence is 14 residues long. CDR3 coding DNA: TGCAGTGCTAGAGGTGGGGGACAGAATCTTGAAGCTTTCTTT. This sequence encodes CSARGGGQNLEAFF.

The chain links TRBV7-2 to TRBJ2-3; D remains unclear. This CDR3 comprises 13 residues. Per the germline V gene, CDR1 is SGHTA and CDR2 is FQGNSA. The V end lost 3 bases, the J end lost 9 bases, and 13 bases lay between the germline ends. The CDR3: CASSFEAVKTQYF. The DNA for the CDR3 is TGTGCCAGCAGCTTCGAAGCAGTTAAAACGCAGTATTTT.

This clonotype was observed a handful of times. The chain carries TRBV27 and TRBJ2-7; TRBD1 is a possible D gene (6 bases). V was clipped by 6 bases and J by 2 bases, with 20 bases between them. The germline V gene encodes CDR1 MNHEY and CDR2 SMNVEV (reference sequence). The CDR3 loop spans 16 amino acids. The CDR3 region is CASRPQQGPLPYEQYF. The CDR3 DNA follows: TGTGCCAGCAGACCCCAACAGGGACCCCTCCCCTACGAGCAGTACTTC.

This clonotype has ten or more counts. The rearrangement links TRBV29-1 to TRBJ1-1; D remains ambiguous. The CDR3 is 11 amino acids. Germline V gene sequence: CDR1 SQVTM, CDR2 ANQGSEA. Trimming removed 6 bases at V and 1 base at J, with 6 bases between. The CDR3 region is CSVVKNTEAFF. The CDR3 DNA sequence: TGCAGCGTAGTCAAGAACACTGAAGCTTTCTTT.

Only a few counts were recorded for this clonotype. V usage is TRBV5-5 and J usage is TRBJ2-2; TRBD1 aligns across 9 bases. V lost 4 bases and J lost 11; bases outside the gene matches: 15. The CDR3 has 16 residues. CDR1 is SGHKS, CDR2 YYEKEE, per germline (reference sequence). CDR3 amino acids: CASSGTGGAALGELFF. The CDR3 nucleotides read TGTGCCAGCAGCGGAACAGGGGGCGCCGCTTTGGGAGAGCTGTTTTTT.

Only a few counts were recorded for this clonotype. The chain uses TRBV20-1 and TRBJ1-5, with no clear D. CDR1 and CDR2 from the germline V gene are DFQATT and SNEGSKA (reference sequence). This CDR3 is built from 14 residues. The CDR3 protein is CRPTGVPRNQPQHF. For the CDR3, the DNA is TGCAGGCCAACCGGGGTCCCACGCAATCAGCCCCAGCATTTT.

This clonotype came up a few times. The chain recombines TRBV5-1 with TRBJ2-3; D remains ambiguous. Trimming removed 6 bases at V and 1 base at J, with 12 bases between. The CDR3 contains 14 residues. The germline CDR1 and CDR2 sequences are SGHRS and YFSETQ. The CDR3 sequence is CASTTTQGTDTQYF. The DNA for the CDR3 is TGCGCCAGCACCACCACCCAGGGCACAGATACGCAGTATTTT.

Many counts were recorded for this clonotype. The chain joins TRBV6-5 to TRBJ2-1, with D perhaps TRBD2 (7 bases). Per the germline V gene, CDR1 is MNHEY and CDR2 is SVGAGI. The V end lost 0 bases, the J end lost 6 bases, and 21 bases lay between the germline ends. The CDR3 covers 18 residues. In nucleotides, the CDR3 is TGTGCCAGCAGTTACTCTCCCCCGGGCGGGGGCCTTCTCAATGAGCAGTTCTTC. Its protein product is CASSYSPPGGGLLNEQFF.

This clonotype was counted between two and nine times. This rearrangement joins TRBV7-2 to TRBJ2-2; no reliable D call. The CDR3 length is 13 residues. Deletions cut 5 bases from V and 1 base from J, with 5 bases between. CDR1 and CDR2 (germline): SGHTA, FQGNSA. CDR3 nucleotide sequence: TGTGCCAGCAGCCCCATGAACACCGGGGAGCTGTTTTTT. It translates to CASSPMNTGELFF. The variable domain in full, with the rest retrieved from reference TRBV7-2 and TRBJ2-2, is GAGVSQSPSNKVTEKGKDVELRCDPISGHTALYWYRQSLGQGLEFLIYFQGNSAPDKSGLPSDRFSAERTGGSVSTLTIQRTQQEDSAVYLCASSPMNTGELFFGEGSRLTVL.

In its sample, this clonotype was seen many times. The chain has TRBV10-3 and TRBJ2-3; D tentatively reads TRBD1 or TRBD2 (5 bases each). Germline loops: CDR1 ENHRY, CDR2 SYGVKD. The CDR3 contains 11 residues. V was pared by 4 bases and J by 6 bases, with 5 bases between. The CDR3 sequence: CAISGGDTQYF. DNA for the CDR3: TGTGCCATCAGTGGGGGGGATACGCAGTATTTT.

This clonotype was counted only a few times. This chain connects TRBV28 to TRBJ2-7; D may match TRBD1 or TRBD2 (6 bases each). Germline loops: CDR1 MDHEN, CDR2 SYDVKM. The CDR3 contains 17 residues. V lost 1 base and J 1 base, leaving 17 bases between the germline ends. Here the CDR3 reads CASSLYRGPGRSYEQYF. The DNA for the CDR3 is TGTGCCAGCAGTTTATATCGGGGGCCGGGTAGGTCCTACGAGCAGTACTTC.

This clonotype was recorded at least ten times. The rearrangement uses TRBV4-1 and TRBJ2-3; D gene ambiguous. Looked up from germline, CDR1 is MGHRA and CDR2 is YSYEKL. This CDR3 has 15 amino acids. Trimming removed 4 bases at V and 1 base at J, with 12 bases between. The CDR3 DNA reads TGCGCCAGCAGCCGCATTACCGAGGGCACAGATACGCAGTATTTT. Residues: CASSRITEGTDTQYF.

Remarks on this clonotype: Just one base apart from a much larger clone, this may be a read error. The chain couples TRBV10-3 to TRBJ1-2; 9 positions match TRBD1. The CDR3 sequence is 17 residues long. CDR1 is ENHRY, CDR2 SYGVKD, per germline. V lost 0 bases to trimming and J lost 3 bases; unmatched junction nucleotides: 8. The CDR3 sequence: CAISESLGQGKYYGYTF. The CDR3 bases are TGTGCCATCAGTGAGTCATTGGGACAGGGAAAATACTATGGCTACACCTTC.

The sample holds many counts of this clonotype. The chain recombines TRBV20-1 with TRBJ2-2; D may be TRBD2 (5 bases). This CDR3 is built from 13 residues. CDR1 DFQATT and CDR2 SNEGSKA come from the germline V gene (reference sequence). The CDR3 here is CRPRERITGELFF. CDR3 coding DNA: TGCAGACCCCGGGAACGGATCACCGGGGAGCTGTTTTTT.